Below are 20 T cell receptor beta chains sequenced from a single sample in a study of metastatic and nonmetastatic thyroid tumors. Using MiXCR, TCRdb reanalyzed the PCR reads. The sample holds tens of thousands of clones, roughly 30% seen once. Until they underwent thyroid surgery, no patient had received any treatment. Sequenced input: blood. The receptor set was obtained from a female donor with papillary thyroid cancer or a benign thyroid nodule (not recorded which). Some clones in this sample may be carry-over from other donors' samples.

This clone was found a few times. The V gene is TRBV11-2, the J gene TRBJ2-2, with D unresolved. The germline V gene has CDR1 SGHAT and CDR2 FQNNGV. The V end lost 4 bases, the J end lost 6 bases, and 15 bases lay between the germline ends. The CDR3 is 15 residues long. Here the CDR3 reads CASSSQITTAGELFF. The CDR3, as DNA: TGTGCCAGCAGCTCTCAAATTACAACAGCCGGGGAGCTGTTTTTT.

The V call is TRBV7-9, the J call TRBJ1-2, with D unresolved. V lost 11 bases to trimming and J lost 1 base, with 14 bases between them. This CDR3 has 13 residues. CDR1 is SEHNR and CDR2 is FQNEAQ in the germline V gene (reference sequence). DNA of the CDR3: TGTGCCGGCTCTGGGCCCCTTAACTATGGCTACACCTTC. Protein sequence: CAGSGPLNYGYTF. The complete variable domain, with remaining parts taken from reference TRBV7-9 and TRBJ1-2, reads DTGVSQNPRHKITKRGQNVTFRCDPISEHNRLYWYRQTLGQGPEFLTYFQNEAQLEKSRLLSDRFSAERPKGSFSTLEIQRTEQGDSAMYLCAGSGPLNYGYTFGSGTRLTVV.

This clone was seen at least ten times. The V and J genes are TRBV3-1 and TRBJ1-1; D is unresolved. This CDR3 has 13 residues. Between the trimmed V and J ends, which lost 0 bases and 4 bases, there was a span of 6 bases. The germline V gene has CDR1 LGHDT and CDR2 YNNKEL (reference sequence). Here the CDR3 DNA reads TGTGCCAGCAGCCAAGAACACGGCACTGAAGCTTTCTTT. Translating it yields CASSQEHGTEAFF.

The chain employs TRBV3-1 and TRBJ1-2; perhaps TRBD1 as D (5 bases). V lost 3 bases, J lost 4 bases, and 6 bases lay in between. Germline values: CDR1 LGHDT, CDR2 YNNKEL (reference sequence). The CDR3 covers 12 residues. The CDR3 here is CASSHDSYGYTF. The CDR3, as DNA: TGTGCCAGCAGCCACGACAGCTATGGCTACACCTTC.

This clone was counted between two and nine times. One junction end does not reproduce the germline sequence, and a read error may be involved. The chain employs TRBV6-9 and TRBJ2-6; D not certain. Germline-derived CDR1 and CDR2 are MNHGY and SVAAGI. The CDR3 contains 15 residues. The CDR3 DNA reads as TGTGCCAGCAGTTATGAAGCCTCTGTGGCCAACGTCCTGACTTTC. Translation: CASSYEASVANVLTF.

In this sample, this clone turned up many times. The genes are TRBV11-3 and TRBJ2-1; 9 bases fit TRBD2. CDR3 size: 16 residues. Trimming at V came to 3 bases and at J to 3 bases, leaving 6 bases not matched to a gene. Germline V lookup: CDR1 SGHNT, CDR2 YENEEA. CDR3 amino acids: CASSLVGGRVYNEQFF. CDR3 DNA: TGTGCCAGCAGCTTGGTAGGCGGGAGGGTCTACAATGAGCAGTTCTTC.

This clone was counted many times. The gene calls are TRBV7-2 and TRBJ1-1; TRBD1 might be the D (6 bases). The CDR3 spans 18 residues. V lost 0 bases to trimming and J lost 3 bases, with 20 bases between them. CDR1 and CDR2 (germline): SGHTA, FQGNSA. The CDR3 region is CASSLASVGQGRYTEAFF. The CDR3 coding sequence is TGTGCCAGCAGCTTAGCTTCAGTCGGCCAGGGGAGATACACTGAAGCTTTCTTT.

The rearrangement joins TRBV11-2 to TRBJ2-3; the D gene could be TRBD1 or TRBD2 (6 bases each). Trimming removed 4 bases at V and 6 bases at J, with 20 bases between. Germline-derived CDR1 and CDR2 are SGHAT and FQNNGV. The CDR3 extends over 16 amino acids. The DNA for the CDR3 is TGTGCCAGCAGCTACCCTCGTGACGGGGGCCGGGATACGCAGTATTTT. The encoded protein is CASSYPRDGGRDTQYF.

The rearrangement uses TRBV7-2 and TRBJ2-1; 11 bases agree with TRBD2. The V gene's germline CDR1 is SGHTA and CDR2 FQGNSA. CDR3 size: 20 residues. V lost 6 bases to trimming and J lost 4 bases; unmatched junction nucleotides: 20. Here the CDR3 reads CASRTPGTSGNQGLYNEQFF. The CDR3 coding sequence is TGTGCCAGCAGAACCCCTGGGACTAGCGGCAACCAAGGCCTGTACAATGAGCAGTTCTTC.

Relative to its sample, this clone is medium-sized. V and J are TRBV6-1 and TRBJ1-3; a weak D match, TRBD1 (5 bases). The CDR3 runs 14 residues. CDR1 and CDR2 from the germline V gene are MNHNS and SASEGT. V shed 2 bases and J shed 4 bases, with 9 bases lying between them. This CDR3 is CASSEWYRGNTIYF. The CDR3, as DNA: TGTGCCAGCAGTGAATGGTACAGGGGAAACACCATATATTTT.

V is TRBV20-1 and J is TRBJ1-5, with 9 bases identical to TRBD1. The V and J ends lost 4 bases and 2 bases, in that order; junction bases with no gene match: 15. The CDR3 totals 18 residues. Germline CDR1 is DFQATT and CDR2 is SNEGSKA (reference sequence). CDR3 loop: CSANLYRGPGGGNQPQHF. As DNA, the CDR3 is TGCAGTGCTAACCTATACAGGGGGCCCGGGGGAGGCAATCAGCCCCAGCATTTT.

By its share, this clone is medium-sized. The V call is TRBV20-1, the J call TRBJ1-1; TRBD1 matches at 8 bases. CDR3 length equals 16 residues. Germline CDR1 DFQATT, CDR2 SNEGSKA (reference sequence). With 1 base clipped from V and 2 bases from J, the junction kept 9 bases outside the gene matches. The CDR3 nucleotides are TGCAGTGCTAGAGGGCTGAGGGACAGGCTAAACACTGAAGCTTTCTTT. This codes for CSARGLRDRLNTEAFF.

This clone was seen a few times. The V call is TRBV10-2, the J call TRBJ1-1; D unclear. The V and J ends lost 3 bases and 8 bases respectively, with 10 bases between them. Per germline, CDR1 WSHSY and CDR2 SAAADI. The CDR3 is made up of 12 amino acids. The CDR3 protein is CASSDGWAEAFF. DNA of the CDR3: TGCGCCAGCAGTGACGGGTGGGCAGAAGCTTTCTTT.

This clone showed up many times. Other DNA sequences in the sample encode the same CDR3. The J gene is TRBJ2-7, the V gene TRBV3-1; D may be TRBD1 (6 bases). V was shortened by 4 bases and J by 1 base, with 8 bases between the two germline ends. CDR1 and CDR2 from the germline V gene are LGHDT and YNNKEL (reference sequence). This CDR3 has 13 residues. CDR3 sequence reads: CASSPRGSYEQYF. The CDR3 bases are TGTGCCAGCAGCCCTAGGGGGTCCTACGAGCAGTACTTC.

The chain is built from TRBV6-4 and TRBJ2-1; possibly TRBD2 for D (6 bases). The V gene lost 2 bases and the J gene lost 3 bases, with 11 bases spanning the gap. CDR3 length equals 15 residues. Per the germline V gene, CDR1 is MRHNA and CDR2 is SNTAGT. The CDR3 reads CASSDGGLDYNEQFF. As DNA, the CDR3 is TGTGCCAGCAGTGACGGAGGGCTCGACTACAATGAGCAGTTCTTC.

The chain recombines TRBV5-1 with TRBJ1-2; TRBD1 aligns across 7 bases. CDR3 length: 15 residues. Germline CDR1 and CDR2: SGHRS and YFSETQ. The ends lost 1 base at V and 8 bases at J; junction bases unmatched: 11. CDR3 sequence reads: CASSLTGVRERGYTF. DNA for the CDR3: TGCGCCAGCAGCTTGACAGGGGTGAGGGAAAGAGGCTACACCTTC. Full variable domain (remainder filled in from reference TRBV5-1 and TRBJ1-2): KAGVTQTPRYLIKTRGQQVTLSCSPISGHRSVSWYQQTPGQGLQFLFEYFSETQRNKGNFPGRFSGRQFSNSRSEMNVSTLELGDSALYLCASSLTGVRERGYTFGSGTRLTVV.

V usage is TRBV12-3 or TRBV12-4 and J usage is TRBJ2-1, with 7 bases identical to TRBD2. This CDR3 has 15 residues. J gave up 2 bases and V 2 bases, and 3 bases lay outside the gene matches. CDR3 amino acids: CASSLREVAYNEQFF. The CDR3 DNA sequence: TGTGCCAGCAGTTTACGGGAGGTGGCCTACAATGAGCAGTTCTTC.

This clone was found a few times. The chain recombines TRBV12-3 or TRBV12-4 with TRBJ2-7; no definite D call. V was pared by 6 bases and J by 1 base, with 10 bases between. This CDR3 comprises 13 residues. CDR3 sequence (DNA): TGTGCCAGCAGCTGGGCCCCTTCCTACGAGCAGTACTTC. Its protein product is CASSWAPSYEQYF.

CDR3 amino acids: CASSQDWGGTQYF. DNA of the CDR3: TGTGCCAGCAGCCAAGATTGGGGGGGGACGCAGTATTTT. This chain uses TRBV3-1 with TRBJ2-3, with TRBD2 matching 7 bases. V lost 0 bases and J lost 9; bases outside the gene matches: 3. Germline-derived CDR1 and CDR2 are LGHDT and YNNKEL (reference sequence). The CDR3 totals 13 residues.

This clone was found a few times. The chain links TRBV12-3 or TRBV12-4 to TRBJ2-7; TRBD1 matches 7 bases. The CDR3 length is 14 residues. V gave up 5 bases and J gave up 2 bases; unmatched junction bases: 6. CDR3 in DNA: TGTGCCAGCAGTCCGGACAGGCGGGCCTACGAGCAGTACTTC. Translated, it gives CASSPDRRAYEQYF.